This T cell receptor (beta chain) was identified in a study of Graves' ophthalmopathy and Graves' hyperthyroidism. Across the study: Peripheral blood (taken before any treatment) was collected at initial diagnosis.

Concerning this clonotype: Its matching antigen is unknown.

From RNA, the CDR3 regions of TCR beta chains were amplified and sequenced. First-round RT-PCR relied on HTBI primers, and a second-round multiplex PCR came next. Each CDR3 protein gets one entry after TCRdb re-called the multiplex PCR reads with MiXCR. The sample lists 680,000 or so distinct CDR3 sequences, about 20% occurring once. The length of the CDR3 is 14 residues. V dropped 4 bases and J dropped 4; count of bases not matched to a gene: 6. In germline, CDR1 is DFQATT, CDR2 SNEGSKA (reference sequence). Study results and caveats: Most thyroid clonotypes with frequency above 0.001 were detected in blood too.

Exclusion criteria comprised other autoimmune diseases, uncontrolled infections, pregnancy or lactation in patients. Someone took the PBMCs out of more than 8.5 ml of fresh peripheral blood. The receptor was isolated from a woman between 18 and 30 years old with stable Graves' hyperthyroidism. Some clones in this sample may be carry-over from other donors' samples. Sequenced material: peripheral blood. The chain joins TRBV20-1 to TRBJ2-5; 10 bases align to TRBD1. CDR3 sequence: CSAKPDRGRETQYF. The CDR3 coding sequence is TGCAGTGCTAAGCCAGACAGGGGGCGAGAGACCCAGTACTTC.